The rows below give T cell receptor beta chains drawn from one sample of a study of shared clonotypes between healthy human individuals. Libraries were prepared by immunoSEQ multiplex PCR; TCRdb keeps only in-frame clonotypes and omits some of them. The sample lists roughly 1,600,000 clones, 98% to 99% occurring once. Sequencing input: naive CD4+ T cells sorted from blood. All receptors derive from a man aged 25 to 40 in good health. CDR3s include the opening cysteine and the closing phenylalanine or tryptophan. A D gene is named only where the DNA matches it firmly. Only part of the rows carry a size: once, few, many, or a class if the clone is expanded.

TRBV2	13	NA	TRBJ1-1	NA	TGTGCCAGCAGTAGAGAACAGGGTACTGAAGCTTTCTTT	CASSREQGTEAFF
TRBV7-9	14	NA	TRBJ1-2	NA	TGTGCCAGCAGCCGGGCGGCCCTAGGCTATGGCTACACCTTC	CASSRAALGYGYTF
TRBV2	12	NA	TRBJ2-7	NA	TGTGCCAGCAGCCGGGTCAGGCCCGAGCAGTACTTC	CASSRVRPEQYF
TRBV6-1	13	NA	TRBJ2-1	NA	TGTGCCACAGCGCCCTCCTCCTACAATGAGCAGTTCTTC	CATAPSSYNEQFF
TRBV28	12	few	TRBJ1-1	NA	TGTGCCAGCAGTTTAGTGAACACTGAAGCTTTCTTT	CASSLVNTEAFF
TRBV5-6	13	NA	TRBJ2-5	TRBD1	TGTGCCAGCAGCTTTGGACAGGGAGGCACCCAGTACTTC	CASSFGQGGTQYF
TRBV28	15	NA	TRBJ2-1	NA	TGTGCCAGCGGGGGAATGGTGGGCGACTACAATGAGCAGTTCTTC	CASGGMVGDYNEQFF
TRBV18	16	NA	TRBJ1-4	NA	TGTGCCAGCTCACCAAGGGGGGGGCGAACGACCGAAAAACTGTTTTTT	CASSPRGGRTTEKLFF
TRBV19	18	NA	TRBJ1-5	NA	TGTGCCAGTATCCCAACCAGGGGCGGTCAGGGAAAGAATCAGCCCCAGCATTTT	CASIPTRGGQGKNQPQHF
TRBV7-2	13	NA	TRBJ1-5	NA	TGTGCCAGCAGCACCTACAGGGACCAGCCCCAGCATTTT	CASSTYRDQPQHF
TRBV18	14	once	TRBJ2-5	NA	TGTGCCAGCTCACCACAGAGGGGGGCGGAGACCCAGTACTTC	CASSPQRGAETQYF
TRBV7-3	13	NA	TRBJ2-7	NA	TGTGCCAGCAGCTTAGATCCTAGCTTAGAGCAGTACTTC	CASSLDPSLEQYF
TRBV5-1	14	NA	TRBJ1-4	NA	TGCGCCAGCAGCTTGGAGGCAACTAATGAAAAACTGTTTTTT	CASSLEATNEKLFF
TRBV19	14	once	TRBJ1-5	NA	TGTGCCAGTAGTTATGACATACTCAATCAGCCCCAGCATTTT	CASSYDILNQPQHF
TRBV21-1	14	NA	TRBJ1-2	NA	TGTGCCAGCAGCCCTCCGGGAGTAGGGTGTGGCTACACCTTC	CASSPPGVGCGYTF
TRBV5-4	17	NA	TRBJ1-5	TRBD1	TGTGCCAGCAGCAAAGGACCGGGACAGGGTTTTAATCAGCCCCAGCATTTT	CASSKGPGQGFNQPQHF
TRBV19	13	NA	TRBJ1-5	NA	TGTGCCAGTAGTATAGGGGGGAATCAGCCCCAGCATTTT	CASSIGGNQPQHF
TRBV2	15	NA	TRBJ2-7	NA	TGTGCCAGCAGTGAACGAGGAAGGGGCAGTCACGAGCAGTACTTC	CASSERGRGSHEQYF
TRBV18	15	NA	TRBJ2-1	TRBD1	TGTGCCAGCTCACCCGGGACAGGGATGTACAATGAGCAGTTCTTC	CASSPGTGMYNEQFF
TRBV11-3	15	NA	TRBJ2-1	NA	TGTGCCAGCAGCCGGGGCCACCGAAGGGACAATGAGCAGTTCTTC	CASSRGHRRDNEQFF